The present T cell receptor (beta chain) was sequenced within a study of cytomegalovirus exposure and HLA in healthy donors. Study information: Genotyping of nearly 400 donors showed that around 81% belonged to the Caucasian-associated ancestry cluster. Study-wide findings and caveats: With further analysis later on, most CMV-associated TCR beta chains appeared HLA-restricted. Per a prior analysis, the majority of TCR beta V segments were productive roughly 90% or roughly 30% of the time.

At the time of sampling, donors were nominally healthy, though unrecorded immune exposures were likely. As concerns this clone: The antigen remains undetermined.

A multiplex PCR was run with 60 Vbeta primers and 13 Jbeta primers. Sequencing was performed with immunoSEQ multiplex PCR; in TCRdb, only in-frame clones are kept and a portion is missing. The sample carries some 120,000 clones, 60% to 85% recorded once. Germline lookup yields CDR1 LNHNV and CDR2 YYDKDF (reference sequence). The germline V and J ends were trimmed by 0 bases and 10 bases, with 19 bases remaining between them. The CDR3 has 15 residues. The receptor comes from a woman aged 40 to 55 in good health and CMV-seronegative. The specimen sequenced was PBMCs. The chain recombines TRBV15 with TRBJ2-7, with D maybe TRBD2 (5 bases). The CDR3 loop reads CATSRDTGIGVRQYF. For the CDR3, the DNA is TGTGCCACCAGCAGAGATACGGGAATTGGAGTACGTCAGTACTTC.